This TCR beta chain was documented in a study of T cells in Graves' hyperthyroidism and ophthalmopathy. The germline V gene encodes CDR1 MDHEN and CDR2 SYDVKM. The CDR3 sequence is 10 residues long. With 6 bases removed from V and 7 bases from J, the gap between germline ends came to 7 bases. Amplified TCR beta CDR3 regions came from RNA transcripts. TCR CDR3 regions were first amplified by RT-PCR with HTBI primers. Using its own MiXCR run on the multiplex PCR reads, TCRdb lists one record per CDR3 protein. The table has over 650,000 distinct CDR3 sequences, over 15% seen once. The sequence came from a young man with Graves' hyperthyroidism. The J gene is TRBJ2-7, the V gene TRBV28; D is ambiguous. Sequenced sample: blood. CDR3 coding DNA: TGTGCCAGCAGCCGTCTAGAGCAGTACTTC. It is translated as CASSRLEQYF.